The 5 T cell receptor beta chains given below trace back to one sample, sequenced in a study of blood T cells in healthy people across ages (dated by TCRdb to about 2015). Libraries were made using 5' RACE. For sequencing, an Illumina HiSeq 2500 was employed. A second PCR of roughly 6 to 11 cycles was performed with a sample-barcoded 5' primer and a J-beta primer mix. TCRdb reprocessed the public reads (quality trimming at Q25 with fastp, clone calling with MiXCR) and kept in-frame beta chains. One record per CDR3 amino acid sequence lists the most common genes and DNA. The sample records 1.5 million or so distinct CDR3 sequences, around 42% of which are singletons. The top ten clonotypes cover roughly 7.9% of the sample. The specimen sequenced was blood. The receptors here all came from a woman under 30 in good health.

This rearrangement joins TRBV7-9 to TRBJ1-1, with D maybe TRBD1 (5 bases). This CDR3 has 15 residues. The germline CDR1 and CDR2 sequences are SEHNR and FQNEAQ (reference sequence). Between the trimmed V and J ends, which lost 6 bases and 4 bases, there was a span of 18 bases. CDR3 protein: CASRPDRVRATEAFF. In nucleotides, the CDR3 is TGTGCCAGCAGACCAGACAGAGTTCGGGCCACTGAAGCTTTCTTT.

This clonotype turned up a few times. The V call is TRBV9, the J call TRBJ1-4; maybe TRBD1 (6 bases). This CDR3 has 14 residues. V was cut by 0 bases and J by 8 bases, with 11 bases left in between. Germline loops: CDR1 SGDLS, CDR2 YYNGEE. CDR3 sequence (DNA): TGTGCCAGCAGCGTAGGGGGGGCGCAGGAAAAACTGTTTTTT. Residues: CASSVGGAQEKLFF.

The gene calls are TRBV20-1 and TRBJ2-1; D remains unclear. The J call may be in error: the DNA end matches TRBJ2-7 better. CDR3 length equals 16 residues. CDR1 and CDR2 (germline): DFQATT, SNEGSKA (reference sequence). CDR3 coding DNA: TGCAGTGCCACATCCGGCGGCCCGAGCTCCTACAATGAGCAGTACTTC. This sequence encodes CSATSGGPSSYNEQYF.

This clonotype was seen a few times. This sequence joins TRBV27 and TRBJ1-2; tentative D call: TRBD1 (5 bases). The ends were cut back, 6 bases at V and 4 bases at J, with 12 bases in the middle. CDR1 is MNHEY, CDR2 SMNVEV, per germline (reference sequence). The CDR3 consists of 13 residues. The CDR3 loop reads CASRPGLGYGYTF. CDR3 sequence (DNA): TGTGCCAGCAGGCCGGGGCTGGGCTATGGCTACACCTTC.

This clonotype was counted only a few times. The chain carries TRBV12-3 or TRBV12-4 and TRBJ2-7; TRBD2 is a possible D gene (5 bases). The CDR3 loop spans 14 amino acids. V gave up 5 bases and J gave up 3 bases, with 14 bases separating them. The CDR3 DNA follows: TGTGCCAGCAGTCGAGGGCCTCCTAACTACGAGCAGTACTTC. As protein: CASSRGPPNYEQYF.